Below, 20 T cell receptor beta chains from the same sample are listed, as sequenced in a study of beta chain features in type 1 diabetes. The authors reverse transcribed all of the isolated RNA, so sequencing captured expressed TCRB transcripts. Using immunoSEQ multiplex PCR, the repertoire was profiled, and TCRdb retains in-frame clones only, with some absent. The profile shows hundreds of thousands of clones, less than 10% of them singletons. Sequencing input: central memory CD4+ T cells from blood. The receptors come from a woman under 30 in good health.

The rearrangement joins TRBV29-1 to TRBJ2-3; D gene unclear. CDR3 length: 14 residues. Trimming stripped 4 bases from V and 0 bases from J, with 11 bases between. The germline V gene has CDR1 SQVTM and CDR2 ANQGSEA. CDR3 nucleotide sequence: TGCAGCGTTGTTTCCGGCCCGAGCACAGATACGCAGTATTTT. This codes for CSVVSGPSTDTQYF.

V is TRBV28 and J is TRBJ2-7; 7 nucleotides align to TRBD2. The J segment lost 1 base and the V segment lost 0 bases, leaving 6 bases of the junction unmatched. Per germline, CDR1 MDHEN and CDR2 SYDVKM. The CDR3 totals 16 residues. CDR3 DNA sequence: TGTGCCAGCAGTTTATGGGCGGGAGTTGGTTCCTACGAGCAGTACTTC. It translates to CASSLWAGVGSYEQYF.

The chain uses TRBV7-2 and TRBJ2-3, with 10 bases matching TRBD2. V lost 1 base, J lost 1 base, and 5 bases stayed unmatched. The CDR3 runs 17 residues. Germline V gives CDR1 SGHTA, CDR2 FQGNSA. DNA for the CDR3: TGTGCCAGCAGCTTAGGTCCTAGCGGGAGTGGCACAGATACGCAGTATTTT. It specifies CASSLGPSGSGTDTQYF.

A few counts support this clone. This rearrangement joins TRBV10-3 to TRBJ1-1; tentative D call: TRBD1 (6 bases). Deletions cut 6 bases from V and 5 bases from J, with 13 bases between. Germline CDR1 and CDR2: ENHRY and SYGVKD. CDR3 length equals 13 residues. CDR3: CAIRGNQGTEAFF. The DNA of the CDR3 is TGTGCCATCAGGGGAAATCAGGGGACTGAAGCTTTCTTT.

The table lists this clone with a few counts. The chain combines TRBV7-2 with TRBJ2-3; 7 bases line up with TRBD2. Per the germline V gene, CDR1 is SGHTA and CDR2 is FQGNSA. CDR3 length: 14 amino acids. V dropped 6 bases and J dropped 11; count of bases not matched to a gene: 14. This CDR3 reads CASSRGREFRGQYF. CDR3 in DNA: TGTGCCAGCAGTCGAGGGCGGGAGTTCCGAGGGCAGTATTTT.

The chain employs TRBV9 and TRBJ2-5; D is ambiguous. In germline, CDR1 is SGDLS, CDR2 YYNGEE. V lost 4 bases, J lost 1 base, and 14 bases lay in between. The CDR3 runs 15 residues. The CDR3 region is CASSPRLGFQETQYF. The CDR3 DNA sequence: TGTGCCAGCAGCCCCCGTTTGGGCTTCCAAGAGACCCAGTACTTC.

In its sample, this clone was seen a few times. The chain couples TRBV15 to TRBJ2-1, with a tentative D call TRBD1 (5 bases). V was cut by 3 bases and J by 5 bases, with 11 bases left in between. Germline V CDR1 and CDR2: LNHNV, YYDKDF (reference sequence). The CDR3 contains 14 residues. The CDR3 loop reads CATSREWTNNEQFF. CDR3 DNA sequence: TGTGCCACCAGCAGGGAATGGACAAACAATGAGCAGTTCTTC.

In this sample, this clone turned up a few times. This chain connects TRBV7-2 to TRBJ1-2; D remains ambiguous. The V end was cut by 5 bases, the J end by 0 bases, with 13 bases between. The CDR3 runs 15 residues. CDR1 is SGHTA and CDR2 is FQGNSA in the germline V gene. Written as DNA, the CDR3 is TGTGCCAGCAGCCCCCAGGTTGGAGCTAACTATGGCTACACCTTC. Protein sequence: CASSPQVGANYGYTF.

V gene TRBV23-1 combines with J gene TRBJ2-2; weak D call: TRBD1 (5 bases). TRBV23-1 carries the ORF label, with uncertain function. V shed 1 base and J shed 4 bases, with 25 bases lying between them. The CDR3 has 20 amino acids. The CDR3 nucleotides read TGCGCCAGCAGTCAATTGGAACGTCAGGGATCCATCTCGGGCACCGGGGAGCTGTTTTTT. Its protein is CASSQLERQGSISGTGELFF.

This clone was recorded many times. The rearrangement links TRBV19 to TRBJ1-5, with a possible D match to TRBD1 (6 bases). V lost 6 bases, J lost 5 bases, and 17 bases lay in between. The CDR3 has 15 amino acids. Germline lookup yields CDR1 LNHDA and CDR2 SQIVND (reference sequence). The CDR3, as DNA: TGTGCCAGTAGCCGACTAGGACAGATCGATCAGCCCCAGCATTTT. This sequence encodes CASSRLGQIDQPQHF.

This clone was counted ten times or more. The gene calls are TRBV4-2 and TRBJ1-4; 8 nucleotides match TRBD1. The germline V gene has CDR1 LGHNA and CDR2 YNFKEQ. The V and J ends lost 2 bases and 11 bases, in that order; junction bases with no gene match: 10. The CDR3 extends over 15 amino acids. The CDR3 DNA reads as TGTGCCAGCAGCCAACGACAGGGGACAACTGGGAAACTGTTTTTT. This encodes CASSQRQGTTGKLFF.

This clone was counted only a few times. This chain joins TRBV19 and TRBJ1-5, with D uncertain. V lost 2 bases and J lost 5, with 7 bases in between. Germline CDR1 is LNHDA and CDR2 is SQIVND (reference sequence). The CDR3 is made up of 13 amino acids. The CDR3 loop reads CASSIRVDQPQHF. The CDR3 DNA is TGTGCCAGTAGTATAAGGGTTGATCAGCCCCAGCATTTT.

The rearrangement joins TRBV15 to TRBJ1-1; no reliable D call. From germline, CDR1 is LNHNV and CDR2 YYDKDF (reference sequence). The CDR3 is 13 amino acids. Trimming took off 5 bases at V and 5 bases at J, with 12 bases between the two ends. The CDR3 protein is CATSANPGTEAFF. DNA of the CDR3: TGTGCCACCAGCGCTAATCCGGGGACTGAAGCTTTCTTT.

This clone was picked up a small number of times. The rearrangement links TRBV5-4 to TRBJ2-7; D is perhaps TRBD2 (6 bases). Germline CDR1 is SGHNT and CDR2 is YYREEE (reference sequence). Trimming removed 0 bases at V and 2 bases at J, with 9 bases between. This CDR3 has 14 amino acids. The CDR3 DNA sequence: TGTGCCAGCAGCTTGGTCGGGGGAACCTACGAGCAGTACTTC. Translation: CASSLVGGTYEQYF.

A note on this clone: A far larger clone lies a single base away; this is likely a read error. The same CDR3 is also encoded by other DNA sequences in this sample. The rearrangement links TRBV5-4 to TRBJ2-3, with 9 bases that match TRBD1. The germline CDR1 and CDR2 sequences are SGHNT and YYREEE (reference sequence). V gave up 0 bases and J gave up 4 bases; unmatched junction bases: 0. The CDR3 totals 14 residues. CDR3 sequence (DNA): TGTGCCAGCAGCTTGGGACAGGGGGCAGATACGCAGTATTTT. This codes for CASSLGQGADTQYF.

This chain joins TRBV15 and TRBJ2-4; 7 bases line up with TRBD1. The V gene's germline CDR1 is LNHNV and CDR2 YYDKDF (reference sequence). The CDR3 length is 15 residues. V was clipped by 2 bases and J by 2 bases; unmatched bases: 3. The CDR3 DNA sequence: TGTGCCACCAGCAGAACAGGGGCTACCAAAAACATTCAGTACTTC. The encoded protein is CATSRTGATKNIQYF. The full variable domain, with the rest looked up from reference TRBV15 and TRBJ2-4, is DAMVIQNPRYQVTQFGKPVTLSCSQTLNHNVMYWYQQKSSQAPKLLFHYYDKDFNNEADTPDNFQSRRPNTSFCFLDIRSPGLGDTAMYLCATSRTGATKNIQYFGAGTRLSVL.

Only a few counts were recorded for this clone. The chain employs TRBV6-1 and TRBJ2-1; 8 nucleotides align to TRBD2. V was clipped by 5 bases and J by 3 bases; unmatched bases: 6. This CDR3 region has 15 residues. The V gene's germline CDR1 is MNHNS and CDR2 SASEGT. CDR3 bases: TGTGCCAGCAGTAGCGGGAGTCGGATCTACAATGAGCAGTTCTTC. Amino acid sequence: CASSSGSRIYNEQFF.

The V call is TRBV15, the J call TRBJ2-3; TRBD1 matches at 7 bases. The trim removed 3 bases at V and 0 bases at J, leaving 3 bases unmatched. CDR3 size: 15 residues. CDR1 is LNHNV, CDR2 YYDKDF, per germline (reference sequence). The CDR3 DNA reads TGTGCCACCAGCAGGCGACAGGGTAGCACAGATACGCAGTATTTT. This codes for CATSRRQGSTDTQYF.

The V and J genes are TRBV5-1 and TRBJ2-2, with 7 positions matching TRBD2. The germline gives CDR1 SGHRS, CDR2 YFSETQ. V shed 2 bases, J shed 7 bases, and the junction held 8 bases outside the gene matches. The CDR3 consists of 15 residues. CDR3 loop: CASSFGGSRGGELFF. CDR3 DNA sequence: TGCGCCAGCAGCTTCGGCGGGAGTCGAGGCGGGGAGCTGTTTTTT.

The gene calls are TRBV28 and TRBJ2-2; D is unclear. V lost 8 bases and J 0 bases, leaving 10 bases between the germline ends. This CDR3 has 14 amino acids. Germline loops: CDR1 MDHEN, CDR2 SYDVKM. CDR3 in DNA: TGTGCCAGCGGTGCCAGTACGAACACCGGGGAGCTGTTTTTT. Translating gives CASGASTNTGELFF.